Below, 32 T cell receptor beta chains from the same sample are listed, as sequenced in a study of early T cells in non-severe SARS-CoV-2 infection. TCRdb recomputed calls from the 5' RACE reads with MiXCR, one row per CDR3 protein. This table holds fewer than 110,000 distinct CDR3 sequences, approximately 10% found once. The specimen sequenced was whole blood. The receptors derive from an adult who was a healthcare worker with PCR-confirmed SARS-CoV-2 infection or an uninfected control (not recorded which).

This clonotype was picked up many times. The chain couples TRBV6-4 to TRBJ1-6, with D maybe TRBD1 (6 bases). Germline V gene lookup returns CDR1 MRHNA and CDR2 SNTAGT. V was cut by 0 bases and J by 6 bases, with 18 bases left in between. The CDR3 length is 18 residues. CDR3 region: CASSDSPGGIRGNSPLHF. The CDR3, as DNA: TGTGCCAGCAGTGACTCACCCGGGGGCATCAGGGGTAATTCACCCCTCCACTTT.

This clonotype has only a few counts. The V call is TRBV4-1, the J call TRBJ1-2; TRBD1 agrees at 7 bases. Germline loops: CDR1 MGHRA, CDR2 YSYEKL. The CDR3 totals 17 residues. The ends lost 0 bases at V and 0 bases at J; junction bases unmatched: 7. CDR3 in DNA: TGCGCCAGCAGCCAAGAGGCAGGGGGGACTTCTAACTATGGCTACACCTTC. It yields the protein CASSQEAGGTSNYGYTF.

With respect to this clonotype: A single base separates this from a much larger clone, so it may be a read error. The CDR3 reads CAISELGTGVFKNIQYF. In DNA, the CDR3 is TGTGCCATCAGTGAACTAGGGACAGGGGTATTCAAAAACATTCAGTACTTC. The genes are TRBV10-3 and TRBJ2-4; 10 bases are shared with TRBD1. The CDR3 consists of 17 residues. The germline V gene has CDR1 ENHRY and CDR2 SYGVKD. Trimming at V came to 3 bases and at J to 3 bases, leaving 8 bases not matched to a gene.

This clonotype was recorded at least ten times. V gene TRBV12-3 or TRBV12-4 combines with J gene TRBJ2-3; 9 bases agree with TRBD2. The CDR3 covers 13 residues. V dropped 7 bases and J dropped 14; count of bases not matched to a gene: 13. The CDR3 sequence: CASTSGERMGVYF. The CDR3 DNA sequence: TGTGCCAGCACTAGCGGGGAGAGGATGGGTGTGTATTTT.

The chain combines TRBV19 with TRBJ2-1; D is undetermined. CDR1 is LNHDA, CDR2 SQIVND, per germline (reference sequence). Trimming took 7 bases from V and 7 from J, leaving 20 bases between them. The CDR3 has 15 residues. The CDR3 loop reads CASTRVLVPSNEQFF. DNA for the CDR3: TGTGCCAGTACCCGAGTGCTAGTGCCTTCAAATGAGCAGTTCTTC.

In its sample, this clonotype was seen many times. This chain links TRBV7-8 with TRBJ2-3; D gene uncertain. Trimming left V 0 bases short and J 1 base short, with 11 bases between. The CDR3 sequence is 16 residues long. Looked up from germline, CDR1 is SGHVS and CDR2 is FQNEAQ. In DNA, the CDR3 is TGTGCCAGCAGCTTAGCGGCAGCGCAGCGCACAGATACGCAGTATTTT. It specifies CASSLAAAQRTDTQYF. The whole variable domain, filled in from reference TRBV7-8 and TRBJ2-3, reads GAGVSQSPRYKVAKRGQDVALRCDPISGHVSLFWYQQALGQGPEFLTYFQNEAQLDKSGLPSDRFFAERPEGSVSTLKIQRTQQEDSAVYLCASSLAAAQRTDTQYFGPGTRLTVL.

This clonotype was seen ten or more times. This chain joins TRBV7-9 and TRBJ2-7, with a possible D match to TRBD1 (7 bases). The V and J ends lost 3 bases and 7 bases respectively, with 16 bases between them. From germline, CDR1 is SEHNR and CDR2 FQNEAQ (reference sequence). CDR3 length equals 14 residues. The CDR3 sequence is CASSFPTGRWEQYF. DNA of the CDR3: TGTGCCAGCAGCTTCCCGACAGGGAGGTGGGAGCAGTACTTC.

This clonotype came up many times. The chain recombines TRBV6-2 or TRBV6-3 with TRBJ2-1, with D hard to call. The germline V gene encodes CDR1 MNHEY and CDR2 SVGEGT. The CDR3 consists of 11 residues. Trimming removed 1 base from V and 7 bases from J, with 2 bases in between. The CDR3 DNA reads TGTGCCAGCAGTTACTTTAATGAGCAGTTCTTC. It specifies CASSYFNEQFF.

Concerning this clonotype: This clone may be a read error of a much larger clone one base away. The conserved phenylalanine or tryptophan normally closing the CDR3 is absent here, so this likely arose from a read error. V gene TRBV18 combines with J gene TRBJ2-7; a possible D gene is TRBD1 (6 bases). The CDR3 loop spans 13 amino acids. Trimming took 2 bases from V and 5 from J, leaving 10 bases between them. Germline CDR1 KGHSH, CDR2 LQKENI. CDR3 in DNA: TGTGCCAGCTCACCAATGTCAGGGGACGAGCAGTACTCC. Its translation is CASSPMSGDEQYS.

This clonotype was seen more than once but under ten times. The chain couples TRBV7-6 to TRBJ2-1; tentatively, D is TRBD1 (6 bases). V lost 1 base and J lost 8, with 9 bases in between. Germline CDR1 reads SGHVS; CDR2 reads FNYEAQ. This CDR3 comprises 13 residues. DNA of the CDR3: TGTGCCAGCAGCTTAGACTCAGGGGATGAGCAGTTCTTC. It encodes CASSLDSGDEQFF.

This chain connects TRBV29-1 to TRBJ1-5, with 8 bases aligning to TRBD1. V dropped 4 bases and J dropped 3; count of bases not matched to a gene: 5. The CDR3 runs 14 residues. The germline gives CDR1 SQVTM, CDR2 ANQGSEA. The CDR3 sequence is CSVGEGQVNQPQHF. The CDR3 coding sequence is TGCAGCGTTGGAGAGGGACAGGTCAATCAGCCCCAGCATTTT.

This clonotype has only a few counts. This chain links TRBV7-9 with TRBJ2-5, with TRBD2 matching over 13 bases. The CDR3 contains 15 residues. The germline V gene encodes CDR1 SEHNR and CDR2 FQNEAQ (reference sequence). The ends lost 5 bases at V and 10 bases at J; junction bases unmatched: 10. CDR3 coding DNA: TGTGCCAGCAGCCCACCGGGACTAGCGGGATTACTCCAGTACTTC. It codes for CASSPPGLAGLLQYF.

This clonotype was recorded a few times. The V call is TRBV7-2, the J call TRBJ2-1, with unresolved D. Deletions cut 4 bases from V and 9 bases from J, with 13 bases between. The CDR3 extends over 13 amino acids. Germline CDR1 reads SGHTA; CDR2 reads FQGNSA. Here the CDR3 reads CASSSRLAFEQFF. As DNA, the CDR3 is TGTGCCAGCAGCTCCAGGCTCGCTTTTGAGCAGTTCTTC.

Here the CDR3 reads CASSMLTDNEQFF. CDR3 sequence (DNA): TGTGCCAGTAGTATGCTCACCGACAATGAGCAGTTCTTC. The rearrangement joins TRBV19 to TRBJ2-1; D is uncertain. Deletions cut 3 bases from V and 5 bases from J, with 8 bases between. In germline, CDR1 is LNHDA, CDR2 SQIVND (reference sequence). This CDR3 region has 13 residues. The full variable domain, in which reference TRBV19 and TRBJ2-1 provide the parts outside the CDR3, is DGGITQSPKYLFRKEGQNVTLSCEQNLNHDAMYWYRQDPGQGLRLIYYSQIVNDFQKGDIAEGYSVSREKKESFPLTVTSAQKNPTAFYLCASSMLTDNEQFFGPGTRLTVL.

This clonotype was observed at least ten times. The rearrangement links TRBV6-4 to TRBJ2-3, with 9 positions matching TRBD1. J was trimmed by 2 bases and V by 2 bases; bases with no gene match: 2. Germline lookup yields CDR1 MRHNA and CDR2 SNTAGT. The CDR3 spans 15 residues. The CDR3 is CASSDGTGNTDTQYF. In DNA, the CDR3 is TGTGCCAGCAGTGACGGGACAGGGAACACAGATACGCAGTATTTT.

This clonotype was seen ten or more times. The chain combines TRBV6-5 with TRBJ2-3; D remains ambiguous. This CDR3 spans 15 amino acids. Germline V gives CDR1 MNHEY, CDR2 SVGAGI. Trimming took off 0 bases at V and 3 bases at J, with 10 bases between the two ends. The CDR3 coding sequence is TGTGCCAGCAGTTACTCCACGACGACGACAGATACGCAGTATTTT. As protein: CASSYSTTTTDTQYF.

This clonotype was seen more than once but under ten times. The chain carries TRBV7-2 and TRBJ2-2; 10 bases are a match to TRBD2. Germline V gives CDR1 SGHTA, CDR2 FQGNSA. Trimming removed 11 bases from V and 7 bases from J; junction bases left unmatched: 13. The CDR3 is made up of 15 amino acids. The CDR3 protein is CAGAGAGGHVGELFF. The CDR3 DNA is TGTGCCGGAGCCGGAGCGGGAGGGCATGTCGGGGAGCTGTTTTTT. The variable domain in full, with the rest retrieved from reference TRBV7-2 and TRBJ2-2, is GAGVSQSPSNKVTEKGKDVELRCDPISGHTALYWYRQSLGQGLEFLIYFQGNSAPDKSGLPSDRFSAERTGGSVSTLTIQRTQQEDSAVYLCAGAGAGGHVGELFFGEGSRLTVL.

This clonotype was found many times. The CDR3: CSARDFSHEQYF. The CDR3 DNA is TGCAGTGCTAGAGATTTTTCCCACGAGCAGTACTTC. The genes are TRBV20-1 and TRBJ2-7; D is unresolved. From germline, CDR1 is DFQATT and CDR2 SNEGSKA (reference sequence). CDR3 length: 12 amino acids. V was pared by 0 bases and J by 5 bases, with 8 bases between.

This clonotype was seen ten or more times. This sequence joins TRBV10-2 and TRBJ2-3; 11 positions match TRBD2. This CDR3 comprises 18 residues. J lost 5 bases, V lost 6 bases, and 16 bases had no gene match. Germline CDR1 is WSHSY and CDR2 is SAAADI. CDR3 sequence reads: CASRKRLAGFMLEDTQYF. The DNA for the CDR3 is TGCGCCAGCAGGAAACGACTAGCGGGGTTCATGCTTGAAGATACGCAGTATTTT.

As for this clonotype: A read error is possible here, since a much larger clone lies one base away. The chain links TRBV7-9 to TRBJ2-7; the D gene is possibly TRBD2 (7 bases). Germline loops: CDR1 SEHNR, CDR2 FQNEAQ (reference sequence). This CDR3 spans 14 amino acids. The CDR3 nucleotides read TGTGTCAGCAGCCCCAGGGGAGGGCCGCACGAGCAGTACTTC. Protein product: CVSSPRGGPHEQYF. Full variable domain (rest looked up from reference TRBV7-9 and TRBJ2-7): DTGVSQNPRHKITKRGQNVTFRCDPISEHNRLYWYRQTLGQGPEFLTYFQNEAQLEKSRLLSDRFSAERPKGSFSTLEIQRTEQGDSAMYLCVSSPRGGPHEQYFGPGTRLTVT.

The chain joins TRBV3-1 to TRBJ1-4, with D possibly being TRBD1 (5 bases). V lost 8 bases and J 4 bases, leaving 8 bases between the germline ends. This CDR3 is built from 12 residues. In germline, CDR1 is LGHDT, CDR2 YNNKEL (reference sequence). The CDR3 loop is CASGGGNEKLFF. The CDR3 nucleotides read TGTGCCAGCGGGGGAGGTAATGAAAAACTGTTTTTT.

This clonotype appeared many times. The chain links TRBV7-2 to TRBJ1-5, with 9 bases fitting TRBD1. This CDR3 has 15 residues. Germline V gene data show CDR1 as SGHTA and CDR2 as FQGNSA. Trimming at V came to 5 bases and at J to 5 bases, leaving 7 bases not matched to a gene. CDR3 nucleotides: TGTGCCAGCAGCCCGACAGGGGGTGGTTATCAGCCCCAGCATTTT. Translated: CASSPTGGGYQPQHF.

This clonotype was picked up many times. This chain uses TRBV7-8 with TRBJ2-6, with D possibly matching TRBD1 (7 bases). Trimming took 5 bases from V and 0 from J, leaving 14 bases between them. The CDR3 contains 17 residues. CDR1 is SGHVS, CDR2 FQNEAQ, per germline. CDR3: CASSRGTATSGANVLTF. CDR3 DNA sequence: TGTGCCAGCAGCCGGGGGACAGCGACCTCTGGGGCCAACGTCCTGACTTTC. Variable domain in full (rest from reference TRBV7-8 and TRBJ2-6): GAGVSQSPRYKVAKRGQDVALRCDPISGHVSLFWYQQALGQGPEFLTYFQNEAQLDKSGLPSDRFFAERPEGSVSTLKIQRTQQEDSAVYLCASSRGTATSGANVLTFGAGSRLTVL.

This clonotype was counted between two and nine times. This chain links TRBV4-2 with TRBJ2-3; perhaps D is TRBD1 or TRBD2 (6 bases each). The CDR3 extends over 16 amino acids. Trimming took 4 bases from V and 4 from J, leaving 18 bases between them. The V gene's germline CDR1 is LGHNA and CDR2 YNFKEQ. CDR3 nucleotide sequence: TGTGCCAGCAGCCCACCGGGGGCAGTAGCCTCAGATACGCAGTATTTT. Translation: CASSPPGAVASDTQYF.

Only a few counts were recorded for this clonotype. The chain has TRBV5-1 and TRBJ1-1; D is ambiguous. From germline, CDR1 is SGHRS and CDR2 YFSETQ. This CDR3 contains 14 residues. Trimming shortened V by 1 base and J by 1 base, and 8 bases separated the two germline ends. The DNA of the CDR3 is TGCGCCAGCAGCTTGTACGGGGAGAACACTGAAGCTTTCTTT. Translating gives CASSLYGENTEAFF.

This sequence joins TRBV10-3 and TRBJ2-1; D may be TRBD2 (6 bases). V lost 8 bases and J 9 bases, leaving 20 bases between the germline ends. The CDR3 has 14 amino acids. The germline CDR1 and CDR2 sequences are ENHRY and SYGVKD. Here the CDR3 DNA reads TGTGCCATCGAGGCGGGAAGGATTCGGGGTGAGCAGTTCTTC. It translates to CAIEAGRIRGEQFF.

This clonotype was seen only a few times. J is TRBJ1-6 and V is TRBV7-9, with D perhaps matching TRBD1 (5 bases). V shed 3 bases and J shed 10 bases, with 7 bases lying between them. The germline CDR1 and CDR2 sequences are SEHNR and FQNEAQ (reference sequence). CDR3 length: 12 residues. Here the CDR3 reads CASSLPGSPLHF. The CDR3 DNA is TGTGCCAGCAGCTTGCCAGGGTCACCCCTCCACTTT.

This clonotype was counted ten times or more. The chain couples TRBV5-5 to TRBJ2-1, with D possibly matching TRBD2 (5 bases). The germline V gene has CDR1 SGHKS and CDR2 YYEKEE (reference sequence). The CDR3 loop spans 14 amino acids. V was pared by 4 bases and J by 8 bases, with 16 bases between. The CDR3 coding sequence is TGTGCCAGCAGCCAGGTACTAGGGTTCCATGAGCAGTTCTTC. This gives the protein CASSQVLGFHEQFF.

The V gene is TRBV27, the J gene TRBJ1-1, with TRBD1 matching over 8 bases. Germline CDR1 reads MNHEY; CDR2 reads SMNVEV (reference sequence). With V trimmed by 6 bases and J by 1 base, 10 bases remained unmatched. There are 16 residues in the CDR3. This chain's CDR3 is CASRLQGANQNTEAFF. The CDR3 DNA reads TGTGCCAGCAGGCTCCAGGGGGCCAACCAGAACACTGAAGCTTTCTTT.

This clonotype occurred a few times. The V gene is TRBV28, the J gene TRBJ2-1; the match to TRBD2 covers 9 bases. The CDR3 has 15 residues. The germline CDR1 and CDR2 sequences are MDHEN and SYDVKM. V trimming: 2 bases; J trimming: 6 bases; junction bases outside the gene matches: 5. CDR3 loop: CASSLGTSYGNEQFF. CDR3 nucleotides: TGTGCCAGCAGTTTAGGGACTAGCTACGGCAATGAGCAGTTCTTC.

This clonotype was detected many times. One junction end disagrees with the germline gene, perhaps due to a read error. The chain uses TRBV18 and TRBJ1-3; no definite D call. Germline values: CDR1 KGHSH, CDR2 LQKENI. This CDR3 region has 14 residues. The CDR3 DNA reads TGTGTCAGCTCACCAGGATCAGCTGGAAACACCATATATTTT. Translation: CVSSPGSAGNTIYF.

The V and J genes are TRBV28 and TRBJ2-5; D perhaps matches TRBD2 (6 bases). Per germline, CDR1 MDHEN and CDR2 SYDVKM. V was clipped by 6 bases and J by 10 bases, with 9 bases between them. The CDR3 sequence is 10 residues long. In nucleotides, the CDR3 is TGTGCCAGCAGAGGACTACGCCAGTACTTC. Its translation is CASRGLRQYF.